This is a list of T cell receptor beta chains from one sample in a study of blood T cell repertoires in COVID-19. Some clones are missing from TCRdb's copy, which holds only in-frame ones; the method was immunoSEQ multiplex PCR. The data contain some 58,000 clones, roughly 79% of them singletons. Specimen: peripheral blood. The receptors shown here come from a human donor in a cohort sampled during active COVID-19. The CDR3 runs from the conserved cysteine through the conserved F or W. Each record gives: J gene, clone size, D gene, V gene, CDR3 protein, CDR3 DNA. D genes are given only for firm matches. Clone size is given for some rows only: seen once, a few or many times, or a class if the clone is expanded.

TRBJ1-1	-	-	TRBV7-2	CASSLGSSAEAFF	TGTGCCAGCAGCCTCGGGTCGAGCGCTGAAGCTTTCTTT
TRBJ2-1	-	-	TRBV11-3	CASSPPGGWDEQFF	TGTGCCAGCAGCCCCCCCGGGGGTTGGGATGAGCAGTTCTTC
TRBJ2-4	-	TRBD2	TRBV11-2	CASSLDPGRNNIQYF	TGTGCCAGCAGCTTAGATCCCGGGAGGAATAACATTCAGTACTTC
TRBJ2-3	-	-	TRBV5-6	CASTIWGGAVDTQYF	TGTGCCAGCACCATCTGGGGGGGGGCTGTAGATACGCAGTATTTT
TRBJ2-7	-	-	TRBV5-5	CASSGSSYEQYF	TGTGCCAGCAGCGGCAGCTCCTACGAGCAGTACTTC
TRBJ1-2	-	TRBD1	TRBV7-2	CASSLGTGDGGYTF	TGTGCCAGCAGCTTGGGGACAGGGGATGGGGGCTACACCTTC
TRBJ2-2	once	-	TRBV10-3	CATRVTENTGELFF	TGTGCCACCAGGGTCACAGAGAACACCGGGGAGCTGTTTTTT
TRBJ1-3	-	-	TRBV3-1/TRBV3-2	CASSQEVRGSTIYF	TGTGCCAGCAGCCAAGAAGTCCGAGGAAGCACCATATATTTT
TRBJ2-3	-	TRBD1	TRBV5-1	CASSLEGGTGTDTQYF	TGCGCCAGCAGCTTGGAAGGGGGGACAGGGACAGATACGCAGTATTTT
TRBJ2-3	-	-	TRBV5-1	CASTRQASSTDTQYF	TGCGCCAGTACCAGACAGGCCTCTAGCACAGATACGCAGTATTTT
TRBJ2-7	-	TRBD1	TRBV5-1	CASSLDGGTGYEQYF	TGCGCCAGCAGCTTGGACGGGGGGACAGGGTACGAGCAGTACTTC
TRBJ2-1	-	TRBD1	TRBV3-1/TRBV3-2	CASSQGQGIGEQFF	TGTGCCAGCAGCCAAGGACAGGGGATAGGTGAGCAGTTCTTC
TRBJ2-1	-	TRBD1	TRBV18	CASSPPSAQGWGEQFF	TGTGCCAGCTCACCCCCATCCGCACAGGGGTGGGGTGAGCAGTTCTTC
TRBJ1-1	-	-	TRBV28	CASSLPGATEAFF	TGTGCCAGCAGTTTACCAGGGGCCACTGAAGCTTTCTTT
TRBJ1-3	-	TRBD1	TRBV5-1	CASSQEGQRNTIYF	TGCGCCAGCAGCCAAGAGGGACAGCGAAATACCATATATTTT
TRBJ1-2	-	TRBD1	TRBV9	CASSAGQGSYTF	TGTGCCAGCAGCGCCGGACAGGGTAGCTACACCTTC
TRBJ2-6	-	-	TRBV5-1	CASSESSYGANVLTF	TGCGCCAGCAGTGAGTCCTCTTATGGGGCCAACGTCCTGACTTTC
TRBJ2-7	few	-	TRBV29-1	CSVEGSSYEQYF	TGCAGCGTTGAGGGCAGCTCCTACGAGCAGTACTTC
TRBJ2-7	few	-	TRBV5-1	CASSPLDSSYEQYF	TGCGCCAGCAGCCCCCTGGACAGCTCCTACGAGCAGTACTTC
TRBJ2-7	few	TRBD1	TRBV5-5	CASSRQGGPYEQYF	TGTGCCAGCTCCAGACAGGGGGGTCCCTACGAGCAGTACTTC
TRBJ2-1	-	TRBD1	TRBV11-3	CASSKTGIVQFF	TGTGCCAGCAGTAAGACAGGGATCGTGCAGTTCTTC
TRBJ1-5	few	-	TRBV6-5	CASSTFRGNNQPQHF	TGTGCCAGCAGTACGTTTAGGGGGAACAATCAGCCCCAGCATTTT
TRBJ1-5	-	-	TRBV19	CASSMGQGVQPQHF	TGTGCCAGTAGTATGGGGCAGGGTGTGCAGCCCCAGCATTTT
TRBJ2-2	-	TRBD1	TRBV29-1	CSVRTTGITGELFF	TGCAGCGTACGAACGACAGGGATCACCGGGGAGCTGTTTTTT
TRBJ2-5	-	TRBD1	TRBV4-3	CASSQDLPRGTGGAPSSETQYF	TGCGCCAGCAGCCAAGATCTCCCCCGCGGGACAGGGGGCGCCCCTAGCTCGGAGACCCAGTACTTC
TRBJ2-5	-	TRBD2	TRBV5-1	CASSPAGLAGYETQYF	TGCGCCAGCAGCCCCGCGGGACTAGCGGGCTATGAGACCCAGTACTTC
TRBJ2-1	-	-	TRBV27	CASSLWGQDNEQFF	TGTGCCAGCAGTTTATGGGGGCAGGACAATGAGCAGTTCTTC
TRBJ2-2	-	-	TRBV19	CASSTGQNGELFF	TGTGCCAGTAGTACCGGACAGAACGGGGAGCTGTTTTTT
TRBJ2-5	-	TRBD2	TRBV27	CASSPLVSGGETQYF	TGTGCCAGCAGTCCCCTCGTCAGCGGGGGAGAGACCCAGTACTTC
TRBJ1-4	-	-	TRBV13	CASSSYRMRNEKLFF	TGTGCCAGCAGCTCGTACCGGATGAGGAATGAAAAACTGTTTTTT
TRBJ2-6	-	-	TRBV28	CASSAYRAGANVLTF	TGTGCCAGCAGCGCGTACAGGGCCGGGGCCAACGTCCTGACTTTC
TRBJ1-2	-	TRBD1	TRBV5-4	CASSPPPGGQPSNYGYTF	TGTGCCAGCAGCCCGCCCCCAGGGGGCCAACCATCTAACTATGGCTACACCTTC
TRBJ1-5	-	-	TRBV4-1	CASSQGSYQPQHF	TGCGCCAGCAGCCAAGGTTCATATCAGCCCCAGCATTTT
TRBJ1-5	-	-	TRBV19	CASSISAVYNQPQHF	TGTGCCAGTAGTATAAGCGCAGTCTACAATCAGCCCCAGCATTTT
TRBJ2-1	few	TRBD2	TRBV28	CASSIGLAGKQFF	TGTGCCAGCAGTATCGGACTAGCGGGGAAGCAGTTCTTC
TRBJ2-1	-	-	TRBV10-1	CASSESVQGLSQFF	TGCGCCAGCAGTGAGTCGGTCCAGGGGTTATCGCAGTTCTTC
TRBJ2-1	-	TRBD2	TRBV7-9	CASSQLAGGHGEQFF	TGTGCCAGCAGCCAACTAGCGGGGGGGCACGGTGAGCAGTTCTTC
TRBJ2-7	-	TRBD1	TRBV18	CASSDRTGTYEQYF	TGTGCCAGCTCCGATCGGACAGGGACCTACGAGCAGTACTTC
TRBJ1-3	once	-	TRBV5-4	CASSLMGGGSGNTIYF	TGTGCCAGCAGCTTAATGGGGGGGGGCTCTGGAAACACCATATATTTT
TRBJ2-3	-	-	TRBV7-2	CASSLGGTGTDTQYF	TGTGCCAGCAGCTTGGGCGGGACGGGCACAGATACGCAGTATTTT
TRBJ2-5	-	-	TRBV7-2	CASSLVGWPKTQYF	TGTGCCAGCAGCTTAGTTGGCTGGCCGAAGACCCAGTACTTC
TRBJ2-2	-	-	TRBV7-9	CASSPDYTGELFF	TGTGCCAGCAGCCCTGACTACACCGGGGAGCTGTTTTTT
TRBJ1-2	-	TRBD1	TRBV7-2	CASSPAGTGIYGYTF	TGTGCCAGCAGCCCCGCAGGGACAGGCATCTATGGCTACACCTTC
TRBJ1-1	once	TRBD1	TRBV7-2	CASSWDRATEAFF	TGTGCCAGCAGTTGGGACAGGGCCACTGAAGCTTTCTTT
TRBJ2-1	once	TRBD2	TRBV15	CATSSASGGNNEQFF	TGTGCCACCAGCAGTGCTTCGGGGGGTAACAATGAGCAGTTCTTC
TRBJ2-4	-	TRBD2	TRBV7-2	CASSPRGAGSGIQYF	TGTGCCAGCAGCCCGCGGGGGGCTGGGTCGGGCATTCAGTACTTC
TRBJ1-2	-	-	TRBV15	CATSRDWRGANYGYTF	TGTGCCACCAGCAGAGATTGGCGGGGAGCTAACTATGGCTACACCTTC
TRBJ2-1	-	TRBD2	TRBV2	CASEDLAGYNEQFF	TGTGCCAGCGAGGACCTAGCGGGCTACAATGAGCAGTTCTTC